These 18 T cell receptor beta chains came from one sample sequenced in a study of T cell responses to AZD1222 COVID-19 vaccine. Using immunoSEQ multiplex PCR, the repertoire was profiled, and TCRdb retains in-frame clones only, with some absent. The table lists around 28,000 clones, around 80% of them singletons, with 5.8% in the top ten. This specimen was peripheral blood, taken on day 0 of AZD1222 vaccination. The receptor source for this set is an adult in good health.

The chain carries TRBV6-5 and TRBJ1-5; possibly TRBD1 for D (5 bases). The germline gives CDR1 MNHEY, CDR2 SVGAGI. V lost 6 bases, J lost 2 bases, and 14 bases lay in between. CDR3 size: 15 residues. The CDR3 here is CASSLLGVGNQPQHF. The CDR3 nucleotides are TGTGCCAGCAGCCTCCTGGGGGTTGGCAATCAGCCCCAGCATTTT.

J is TRBJ2-1 and V is TRBV19, with D maybe TRBD2 (5 bases). The ends were cut back, 1 base at V and 3 bases at J, with 10 bases in the middle. CDR3 length equals 15 residues. Per germline, CDR1 LNHDA and CDR2 SQIVND (reference sequence). The CDR3 nucleotides read TGTGCCAGTAGTATAGGAGGGTCGATCTACAATGAGCAGTTCTTC. The encoded protein is CASSIGGSIYNEQFF.

The chain combines TRBV9 with TRBJ2-1; D not certain. V was clipped by 1 base and J by 8 bases, with 13 bases between them. Looked up from germline, CDR1 is SGDLS and CDR2 is YYNGEE. The length of the CDR3 is 14 residues. In nucleotides, the CDR3 is TGTGCCAGCAGCGTATCTTCGCCCCTCGATGAGCAGTTCTTC. Protein: CASSVSSPLDEQFF. The variable domain in full, completed from reference TRBV9 and TRBJ2-1, reads DSGVTQTPKHLITATGQRVTLRCSPRSGDLSVYWYQQSLDQGLQFLIQYYNGEERAKGNILERFSAQQFPDLHSELNLSSLELGDSALYFCASSVSSPLDEQFFGPGTRLTVL.

The chain links TRBV2 to TRBJ2-3; D gene unclear. Germline V lookup: CDR1 SNHLY, CDR2 FYNNEI. V was clipped by 8 bases and J by 0 bases, with 18 bases between them. The CDR3 spans 16 residues. The CDR3 region is CASQNDPGLSTDTQYF. CDR3 nucleotide sequence: TGTGCCAGCCAGAACGACCCGGGCCTTAGCACAGATACGCAGTATTTT.

The V call is TRBV2, the J call TRBJ2-2; TRBD2 matches at 8 bases. CDR1 is SNHLY, CDR2 FYNNEI, per germline. CDR3 size: 17 residues. The J segment lost 6 bases and the V segment lost 0 bases, leaving 9 bases of the junction unmatched. The CDR3 DNA reads TGTGCCAGCAGTGAAGCTGCGACGGGGGGGCCCGCCGGGGAGCTGTTTTTT. Translation: CASSEAATGGPAGELFF.

The V and J genes are TRBV4-3 and TRBJ2-1; 7 nucleotides agree with TRBD2. V lost 0 bases, J lost 5 bases, and 4 bases stayed unmatched. Germline V lookup: CDR1 LGHNA, CDR2 YSLEER. The CDR3 is made up of 15 amino acids. The CDR3 region is CASSQDTSVNNEQFF. Here the CDR3 DNA reads TGCGCCAGCAGCCAAGACACTAGCGTCAACAATGAGCAGTTCTTC.

Note on this clone: At one end the junction does not follow the germline gene, possibly because of a read error. This rearrangement joins TRBV7-7 to TRBJ2-1, with D maybe TRBD2 (6 bases). Looked up from germline, CDR1 is SSHAT and CDR2 is FNYEAQ (reference sequence). The CDR3 has 14 amino acids. CDR3 sequence (DNA): TGTGCTAGCAGTCCGGGACTCCTAGGCAATGAGCAGTTCTTC. It codes for CASSPGLLGNEQFF.

V is TRBV3-1 (or the pseudogene TRBV3-2) and J is TRBJ1-1; TRBD1 aligns across 7 bases. V was clipped by 4 bases and J by 3 bases; unmatched bases: 2. CDR1 LGHDT and CDR2 YNNKEL come from the germline V gene (reference sequence). CDR3 size: 13 residues. Here the CDR3 reads CASSRTGDTEAFF. The CDR3 nucleotides are TGTGCCAGCAGCCGAACAGGGGACACTGAAGCTTTCTTT.

This clone was recorded a few times. V gene TRBV5-4 combines with J gene TRBJ2-1; 12 bases line up with TRBD2. The CDR3 length is 15 residues. The germline V gene encodes CDR1 SGHNT and CDR2 YYREEE (reference sequence). V shed 4 bases and J 8 bases; nucleotides not matched to a gene: 7. CDR3 in DNA: TGTGCCAGCAGCCACAAGACTAGCGGGAGCGATGAGCAGTTCTTC. Translated: CASSHKTSGSDEQFF.

The J gene is TRBJ1-3, the V gene TRBV30; no clear D gene. The CDR3 length is 13 residues. With 4 bases removed from V and 0 bases from J, the gap between germline ends came to 7 bases. Per germline, CDR1 GTSNPN and CDR2 SVGIG (reference sequence). The CDR3 coding sequence is TGTGCCTGGATCACCCACTCTGGAAACACCATATATTTT. As protein: CAWITHSGNTIYF.

The CDR3 protein is CASSQGAQSSYNEQFF. The CDR3 nucleotides are TGTGCCAGCAGCCAAGGGGCCCAGAGCTCCTACAATGAGCAGTTCTTC. The rearrangement joins TRBV3-1 (or the pseudogene TRBV3-2) to TRBJ2-1; D call uncertain. The germline CDR1 and CDR2 sequences are LGHDT and YNNKEL (reference sequence). With 1 base removed from V and 0 bases from J, the gap between germline ends came to 10 bases. There are 16 residues in the CDR3.

V usage is TRBV20-1 and J usage is TRBJ2-1; D might be TRBD2 (5 bases). V lost 5 bases and J 9 bases, leaving 11 bases between the germline ends. The V gene's germline CDR1 is DFQATT and CDR2 SNEGSKA (reference sequence). This CDR3 is built from 11 residues. Here the CDR3 reads CSASTRFEQFF. The CDR3 coding sequence is TGCAGTGCTTCCACTAGATTTGAGCAGTTCTTC.

J is TRBJ2-3 and V is TRBV5-8; D is ambiguous. Per the germline V gene, CDR1 is SGHTS and CDR2 is YDEGEE. V lost 4 bases to trimming and J lost 5 bases, with 8 bases between them. The CDR3 contains 12 residues. Here the CDR3 reads CASSADRDTQYF. CDR3 DNA: TGTGCCAGCAGCGCCGACCGAGATACGCAGTATTTT.

This chain connects TRBV11-3 to TRBJ1-1; D is ambiguous. CDR1 and CDR2 (germline): SGHNT, YENEEA. The V and J ends lost 5 bases and 1 base respectively, with 11 bases between them. The CDR3 totals 14 residues. The CDR3 reads CASSGDQRNTEAFF. The CDR3 nucleotides read TGTGCCAGCAGCGGAGACCAGAGGAACACTGAAGCTTTCTTT.

The chain recombines TRBV4-2 with TRBJ1-2, with 7 bases that match TRBD1. Germline V lookup: CDR1 LGHNA, CDR2 YNFKEQ. The CDR3 is 15 residues long. V lost 3 bases and J lost 2; bases outside the gene matches: 6. The CDR3 DNA reads TGTGCCAGCAGCCAGGCCACAGGGGAAAACTATGGCTACACCTTC. This codes for CASSQATGENYGYTF.

The V call is TRBV6-6, the J call TRBJ2-3; D unclear. Germline values: CDR1 MNHNY, CDR2 SVGAGI (reference sequence). CDR3 size: 14 residues. The V gene lost 7 bases and the J gene lost 2 bases, with 13 bases spanning the gap. The CDR3 sequence: CASNPLGTTDTQYF. CDR3 coding DNA: TGTGCCAGCAACCCGCTAGGAACCACAGATACGCAGTATTTT.

V gene TRBV19 combines with J gene TRBJ2-1, with D possibly matching TRBD1 (5 bases). Germline CDR1 reads LNHDA; CDR2 reads SQIVND (reference sequence). V gave up 9 bases and J gave up 0 bases, with 15 bases separating them. The CDR3 is 15 amino acids. The CDR3, as DNA: TGTGCCAGCCAAACCCAGGGAAGCTCCTACAATGAGCAGTTCTTC. Translation gives CASQTQGSSYNEQFF.

This clone is a singleton in its sample. The V gene is TRBV29-1, the J gene TRBJ1-1, with 8 positions matching TRBD1. V was clipped by 5 bases and J by 2 bases; unmatched bases: 4. Germline loops: CDR1 SQVTM, CDR2 ANQGSEA. The CDR3 consists of 13 residues. CDR3 loop: CSVTGGLNTEAFF. In nucleotides, the CDR3 is TGCAGCGTTACAGGGGGTTTAAACACTGAAGCTTTCTTT.